These 32 T cell receptor beta chains originate from one sample sequenced in a study of cytomegalovirus exposure and HLA in healthy donors. The primer mix had 60 Vbeta and 13 Jbeta primers. Only in-frame clones appear in the TCRdb table, and some are missing; sequencing was by immunoSEQ multiplex PCR. The sample holds roughly 200,000 clones, about 80% seen once. Sequencing was carried out using PBMCs. Source of these receptors: a woman in her forties in good health and CMV-seronegative.

V gene TRBV19 combines with J gene TRBJ2-2; D not resolved. This CDR3 has 13 amino acids. Germline CDR1 reads LNHDA; CDR2 reads SQIVND (reference sequence). Trimming pared 7 bases from V and 6 bases from J, leaving 12 bases between. The CDR3 sequence: CASTPSVPGELFF. DNA of the CDR3: TGTGCCAGTACCCCCTCAGTCCCCGGGGAGCTGTTTTTT.

This clone was picked up one time. The rearrangement joins TRBV4-3 to TRBJ1-3; a possible D gene is TRBD1 (5 bases). Deletions cut 6 bases from V and 0 bases from J, with 9 bases between. This CDR3 spans 14 amino acids. The germline gives CDR1 LGHNA, CDR2 YSLEER. The CDR3, as DNA: TGCGCCAGCAGACAGACAGTCTCTGGAAACACCATATATTTT. Translated: CASRQTVSGNTIYF.

The chain joins TRBV2 to TRBJ1-1, with TRBD1 as a possible D gene (5 bases). Germline V gene sequence: CDR1 SNHLY, CDR2 FYNNEI. Trimming pared 4 bases from V and 5 bases from J, leaving 11 bases between. The CDR3 runs 13 residues. The CDR3 sequence is CASSVYGGTEAFF. CDR3 bases: TGTGCCAGCAGTGTTTACGGGGGAACTGAAGCTTTCTTT.

The V gene is TRBV27, the J gene TRBJ1-2; D might be TRBD1 (6 bases). Germline V gene sequence: CDR1 MNHEY, CDR2 SMNVEV (reference sequence). This CDR3 spans 14 amino acids. Trimming cost V 5 bases and J 2 bases, with 12 bases left between them. For the CDR3, the DNA is TGTGCCAGCAGTCTAAGCGGGACAAACTATGGCTACACCTTC. This codes for CASSLSGTNYGYTF.

In the case of this clone: Other DNA sequences in the sample encode the same CDR3. This chain links TRBV14 with TRBJ2-7; 9 bases fit TRBD1. The CDR3 runs 14 residues. V shed 6 bases, J shed 7 bases, and the junction held 10 bases outside the gene matches. CDR1 and CDR2 from the germline V gene are SGHDN and FVKESK. CDR3 protein: CASSQRTGVREQYF. The CDR3 DNA reads TGTGCCAGCAGTCAACGGACAGGGGTTCGAGAGCAGTACTTC.

The chain recombines TRBV6-5 with TRBJ1-1; D call uncertain. Germline-derived CDR1 and CDR2 are MNHEY and SVGAGI. This CDR3 comprises 13 residues. V was clipped by 5 bases and J by 1 base, with 8 bases between them. The DNA of the CDR3 is TGTGCCAGCAGTGAGGTGGGGAACACTGAAGCTTTCTTT. As protein: CASSEVGNTEAFF.

This chain joins TRBV18 and TRBJ1-6, with TRBD1 identical over 9 bases. V shed 6 bases and J 8 bases; nucleotides not matched to a gene: 14. The germline V gene encodes CDR1 KGHSH and CDR2 LQKENI. This CDR3 has 17 residues. The CDR3 protein is CASSRTTGGLSDSPLHF. The DNA of the CDR3 is TGTGCCAGCTCTCGTACAACAGGGGGCTTGAGTGATTCACCCCTCCACTTT.

V gene TRBV5-4 combines with J gene TRBJ1-2, with D perhaps TRBD1 (5 bases). The ends were cut back, 4 bases at V and 2 bases at J, with 12 bases in the middle. The CDR3 has 14 residues. The germline V gene encodes CDR1 SGHNT and CDR2 YYREEE (reference sequence). The CDR3, as DNA: TGTGCCAGCAGCCATTCGGGGGTAAACTATGGCTACACCTTC. Protein sequence: CASSHSGVNYGYTF.

The chain combines TRBV25-1 with TRBJ2-2, with TRBD1 as a possible D gene (7 bases). The CDR3 has 16 residues. Trimming removed 8 bases from V and 4 bases from J, with 20 bases in between. Germline CDR1 reads MGHDK; CDR2 reads SYGVNS. The CDR3 here is CASGGAGQGGTGELFF. The DNA of the CDR3 is TGTGCCAGCGGTGGAGCAGGGCAGGGGGGCACCGGGGAGCTGTTTTTT.

J is TRBJ1-2 and V is TRBV11-2; a weak D match, TRBD1 (6 bases). Germline lookup yields CDR1 SGHAT and CDR2 FQNNGV. V was clipped by 0 bases and J by 1 base, with 6 bases between them. This CDR3 has 14 amino acids. For the CDR3, the DNA is TGTGCCAGCAGCTTAGACAGGGGTAACTATGGCTACACCTTC. The encoded protein is CASSLDRGNYGYTF.

This clone was seen a few times. J is TRBJ1-4 and V is TRBV25-1, with D hard to call. CDR1 and CDR2 from the germline V gene are MGHDK and SYGVNS. The CDR3 is 14 residues long. V lost 3 bases and J lost 0, with 5 bases in between. The CDR3 DNA is TGTGCCAGCAGTGATGCGGCAACTAATGAAAAACTGTTTTTT. It specifies CASSDAATNEKLFF.

J is TRBJ2-1 and V is TRBV6-6; D remains unclear. Trimming removed 0 bases from V and 8 bases from J, with 11 bases in between. Germline loops: CDR1 MNHNY, CDR2 SVGAGI (reference sequence). CDR3 size: 14 residues. CDR3 DNA sequence: TGTGCCAGCAGTTACTCCCCGGGTGACGATGAGCAGTTCTTC. This gives the protein CASSYSPGDDEQFF.

The V gene is TRBV15, the J gene TRBJ1-5; a weak D match, TRBD1 (6 bases). Germline V gives CDR1 LNHNV, CDR2 YYDKDF (reference sequence). The CDR3 spans 15 residues. Trimming shortened V by 0 bases and J by 11 bases, and 17 bases separated the two germline ends. Written as DNA, the CDR3 is TGTGCCACCAGCAGAGACCGGACAGCCTCCCGGTCCCAGCATTTT. It translates to CATSRDRTASRSQHF.

The chain couples TRBV19 to TRBJ2-7; a weak D match, TRBD1 (6 bases). Germline loops: CDR1 LNHDA, CDR2 SQIVND (reference sequence). Trimming removed 4 bases from V and 7 bases from J, with 17 bases in between. The CDR3 consists of 14 residues. Here the CDR3 DNA reads TGTGCCAGTAGTACCTGGGACACCCCGGGTGAGCAGTACTTC. Its protein product is CASSTWDTPGEQYF.

This sequence joins TRBV9 and TRBJ1-6, with 8 bases fitting TRBD1. Germline CDR1 is SGDLS and CDR2 is YYNGEE. CDR3 length: 15 residues. V trimming: 4 bases; J trimming: 10 bases; junction bases outside the gene matches: 10. CDR3 protein: CASSQYDRGGSPLHF. The CDR3 DNA sequence: TGTGCCAGCAGCCAATATGACAGGGGCGGCTCACCCCTCCACTTT.

This chain connects TRBV6-5 to TRBJ2-1, with 8 bases that match TRBD2. CDR1 MNHEY and CDR2 SVGAGI come from the germline V gene. This CDR3 contains 14 residues. The J segment lost 10 bases and the V segment lost 4 bases, leaving 9 bases of the junction unmatched. CDR3 sequence (DNA): TGTGCCAGCAGTTTTCGGGGTAGCGGGACAGAGCAGTTCTTC. This encodes CASSFRGSGTEQFF.

This clone appeared a few times. This sequence joins TRBV7-6 and TRBJ2-1, with 12 bases that match TRBD2. The V and J ends lost 5 bases and 8 bases, in that order; junction bases with no gene match: 4. The length of the CDR3 is 14 residues. CDR1 is SGHVS, CDR2 FNYEAQ, per germline. CDR3 amino acids: CASSGLAGLDEQFF. The CDR3 DNA reads TGTGCCAGCAGCGGACTAGCGGGGTTGGATGAGCAGTTCTTC.

CDR3 sequence (DNA): TGTGCCAGCAGCACGACAGGGAGCTCCTACAATGAGCAGTTCTTC. It encodes CASSTTGSSYNEQFF. The V and J genes are TRBV7-6 and TRBJ2-1; 7 bases agree with TRBD1. The CDR3 has 15 amino acids. Germline CDR1 is SGHVS and CDR2 is FNYEAQ. V dropped 5 bases and J dropped 0; count of bases not matched to a gene: 4.

J is TRBJ1-4 and V is TRBV27, with 7 nucleotides matching TRBD1. The CDR3 length is 16 residues. The germline V gene has CDR1 MNHEY and CDR2 SMNVEV (reference sequence). The J segment lost 11 bases and the V segment lost 4 bases, leaving 16 bases of the junction unmatched. Here the CDR3 DNA reads TGTGCCAGCAGTTCCCCTGGACAGGACCGCAGCGAGAAACTGTTTTTT. Translated, it gives CASSSPGQDRSEKLFF.

J is TRBJ2-3 and V is TRBV27; weak D call: TRBD2 (5 bases). Between the trimmed V and J ends, which lost 5 bases and 0 bases, there was a span of 9 bases. Per the germline V gene, CDR1 is MNHEY and CDR2 is SMNVEV (reference sequence). This CDR3 region has 14 residues. The CDR3 is CASSIRTSTDTQYF. The DNA for the CDR3 is TGTGCCAGCAGTATCCGGACTAGCACAGATACGCAGTATTTT.

The rearrangement uses TRBV11-2 and TRBJ1-3; D gene unclear. In germline, CDR1 is SGHAT, CDR2 FQNNGV. The CDR3 has 17 residues. The V gene lost 2 bases and the J gene lost 0 bases, with 14 bases spanning the gap. The CDR3 region is CASSLLGRGSSGNTIYF. CDR3 DNA sequence: TGTGCCAGCAGCTTATTAGGTCGGGGATCCTCTGGAAACACCATATATTTT.

V usage is TRBV5-1 and J usage is TRBJ2-5; TRBD2 is a possible D gene (7 bases). Trimming took 0 bases from V and 5 from J, leaving 17 bases between them. The germline V gene encodes CDR1 SGHRS and CDR2 YFSETQ. This CDR3 region has 16 residues. CDR3: CASSLDYRGGEETQYF. CDR3 in DNA: TGCGCCAGCAGCTTGGATTATAGGGGGGGAGAGGAGACCCAGTACTTC. Full variable domain (rest looked up from reference TRBV5-1 and TRBJ2-5): KAGVTQTPRYLIKTRGQQVTLSCSPISGHRSVSWYQQTPGQGLQFLFEYFSETQRNKGNFPGRFSGRQFSNSRSEMNVSTLELGDSALYLCASSLDYRGGEETQYFGPGTRLLVL.

The genes are TRBV6-6 and TRBJ2-1, with TRBD1 matching over 7 bases. V lost 4 bases to trimming and J lost 8 bases; unmatched junction nucleotides: 5. CDR1 and CDR2 from the germline V gene are MNHNY and SVGAGI (reference sequence). This CDR3 spans 13 amino acids. CDR3 DNA sequence: TGTGCCAGCAGTTTACAGGGGCGGGATGAGCAGTTCTTC. This gives the protein CASSLQGRDEQFF.

The chain recombines TRBV9 with TRBJ2-3; possibly TRBD1 for D (6 bases). The CDR3 extends over 15 amino acids. Germline CDR1 and CDR2: SGDLS and YYNGEE. The V gene lost 5 bases and the J gene lost 0 bases, with 13 bases spanning the gap. The CDR3 region is CASSVTGWSTDTQYF. CDR3 in DNA: TGTGCCAGCAGTGTTACAGGGTGGAGCACAGATACGCAGTATTTT.

The sample holds a few counts of this clone. The chain employs TRBV6-6 and TRBJ1-5, with D maybe TRBD1 (6 bases). The CDR3 covers 16 residues. Trimming pared 7 bases from V and 1 base from J, leaving 17 bases between. Per the germline V gene, CDR1 is MNHNY and CDR2 is SVGAGI (reference sequence). As DNA, the CDR3 is TGTGCCAGCAACCCCCGGGGGGGCGGGAGCAATCAGCCCCAGCATTTT. This translates into CASNPRGGGSNQPQHF.

The CDR3 spells CASSLTDYEKLFF. For the CDR3, the DNA is TGTGCCAGCAGCTTGACAGACTATGAAAAACTGTTTTTT. V is TRBV7-2 and J is TRBJ1-4; the D gene is possibly TRBD1 (5 bases). Germline-derived CDR1 and CDR2 are SGHTA and FQGNSA. The V gene lost 3 bases and the J gene lost 6 bases, with 8 bases spanning the gap. CDR3 length: 13 amino acids.

V gene TRBV28 combines with J gene TRBJ2-7; 7 nucleotides agree with TRBD1. The junction had 18 bases not matched to a gene; V was cut back by 7 bases and J by 9 bases. The length of the CDR3 is 15 residues. Per the germline V gene, CDR1 is MDHEN and CDR2 is SYDVKM. The CDR3 DNA reads as TGTGCCAGCAATCCTAGAGACAGGGACCTTCTTCGGCAGTACTTC. Translation: CASNPRDRDLLRQYF.

The rearrangement links TRBV27 to TRBJ2-7, with D perhaps matching TRBD1 (6 bases). V was trimmed by 2 bases and J by 6 bases, leaving 14 bases between them. The CDR3 length is 14 residues. CDR1 and CDR2 from the germline V gene are MNHEY and SMNVEV (reference sequence). Here the CDR3 reads CASSLIPGQIEQYF. The CDR3 DNA sequence: TGTGCCAGCAGTTTAATCCCCGGACAGATCGAGCAGTACTTC.

This rearrangement joins TRBV18 to TRBJ2-3; D not certain. This CDR3 comprises 12 residues. Trimming pared 2 bases from V and 6 bases from J, leaving 6 bases between. Germline V CDR1 and CDR2: KGHSH, LQKENI. The CDR3 DNA follows: TGTGCCAGCTCACCAGCACGGGATACGCAGTATTTT. This gives the protein CASSPARDTQYF.

The chain has TRBV29-1 and TRBJ1-1, with 8 bases aligning to TRBD1. Germline-derived CDR1 and CDR2 are SQVTM and ANQGSEA. J lost 1 base, V lost 7 bases, and 5 bases had no gene match. The CDR3 extends over 13 amino acids. The CDR3 region is CSALGQGNTEAFF. The CDR3 bases are TGCAGCGCCCTAGGACAGGGGAACACTGAAGCTTTCTTT.

The J gene is TRBJ1-1, the V gene TRBV19; D remains ambiguous. The CDR3 length is 14 residues. V was clipped by 5 bases and J by 2 bases, with 12 bases between them. Germline assignment: CDR1 LNHDA and CDR2 SQIVND (reference sequence). As DNA, the CDR3 is TGTGCCAGTAGTCCAGGAGGTGGTAACACTGAAGCTTTCTTT. Protein product: CASSPGGGNTEAFF.

The rearrangement uses TRBV6-5 and TRBJ2-7, with 9 bases fitting TRBD2. In germline, CDR1 is MNHEY, CDR2 SVGAGI. With V trimmed by 5 bases and J by 5 bases, 10 bases remained unmatched. CDR3 size: 15 residues. The CDR3 nucleotides read TGTGCCAGCAGTGCCTTGGGACTAGCAACCCACGAGCAGTACTTC. The encoded protein is CASSALGLATHEQYF.